This T cell receptor beta chain was profiled in a study of blood T cells in healthy people across ages. With a J-beta primer mix and a sample-barcoded 5' primer, a second PCR ran about 6 to 11 cycles. Sequencing of every sample gave 3 million or more CDR3-containing paired-end reads. One entry per CDR3 protein, called by TCRdb with MiXCR from the 5' RACE reads. In the table there are about 680,000 distinct CDR3 sequences, about half of which are singletons. The source material was blood. The clonotype originates from a woman between 55 and 75 years old in good health.

This CDR3 is CASSFDGQGQSPLHF. CDR3 bases: TGCGCCAGCAGCTTTGACGGACAGGGGCAATCACCCCTCCACTTT. V and J are TRBV5-1 and TRBJ1-6; 9 bases fit TRBD1. CDR3 length: 15 amino acids. The ends lost 2 bases at V and 10 bases at J; junction bases unmatched: 7. Germline V lookup: CDR1 SGHRS, CDR2 YFSETQ.